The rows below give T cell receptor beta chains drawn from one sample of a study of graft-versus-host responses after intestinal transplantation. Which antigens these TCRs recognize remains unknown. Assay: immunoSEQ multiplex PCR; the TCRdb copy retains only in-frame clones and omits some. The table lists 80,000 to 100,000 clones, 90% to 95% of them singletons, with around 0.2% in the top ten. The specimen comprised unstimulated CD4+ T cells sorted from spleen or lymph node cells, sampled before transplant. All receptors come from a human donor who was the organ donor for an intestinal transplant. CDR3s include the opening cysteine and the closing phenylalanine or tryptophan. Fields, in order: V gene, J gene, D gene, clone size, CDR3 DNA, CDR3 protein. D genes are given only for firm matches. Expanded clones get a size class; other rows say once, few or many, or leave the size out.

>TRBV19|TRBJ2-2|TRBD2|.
TGTGCCAGTCGGGACTACCCAGACACCGGGGAGCTGTTTTTT
CASRDYPDTGELFF
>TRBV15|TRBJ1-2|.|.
TGTGCCACCAGCAGAGATCGGGGGTGGGAGGTCTATGGCTACACCTTC
CATSRDRGWEVYGYTF
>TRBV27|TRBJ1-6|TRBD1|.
TGTGCCAGCAGTTTATTGGCGGGGACAGGAAATTCACCCCTCCACTTT
CASSLLAGTGNSPLHF
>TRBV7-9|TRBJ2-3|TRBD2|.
TGTGCCAGCAGCTTAGGCCCAGCGGGGGGGCCCAGTATCACAGATACGCAGTATTTT
CASSLGPAGGPSITDTQYF
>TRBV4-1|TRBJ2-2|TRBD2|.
TGCGCCAGCAGCCCGGCGAGCGGGGGGGCCCGGACCGGGGAGCTGTTTTTT
CASSPASGGARTGELFF
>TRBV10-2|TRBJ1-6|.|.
TGCGCCAGCAGGACGGGGGGCAAGGGTGTGAGTTCACCCCTCCACTTT
CASRTGGKGVSSPLHF
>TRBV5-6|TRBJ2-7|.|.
TGTGCCAGCAGCTTGGGGGCAGGTCACTACGAGCAGTACTTC
CASSLGAGHYEQYF
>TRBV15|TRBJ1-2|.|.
TGTGCCACCAGCAGGCAGGAGGGGATGCCGGATGGCTACACCTTC
CATSRQEGMPDGYTF
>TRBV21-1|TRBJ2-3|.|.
TGTGCCAGCGGCGGGACAGGCACAGATACGCAGTATTTT
CASGGTGTDTQYF
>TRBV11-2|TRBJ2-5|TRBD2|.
TGTGCCGCGGGCGGGGGGCTCCAAGAGACCCAGTACTTC
CAAGGGLQETQYF
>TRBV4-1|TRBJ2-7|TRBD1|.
TGCGCCAGCAGCCTCACGGACAGGGCTAACGAGCAGTACTTC
CASSLTDRANEQYF
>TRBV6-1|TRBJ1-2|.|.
TGTGCCAGCAGTGAATTTCCGGGACTGCACTATGGCTACACCTTC
CASSEFPGLHYGYTF
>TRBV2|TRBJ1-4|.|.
TGTGCCAGCAGTGAAATAAGGGGAAAAAATGAAAAACTGTTTTTT
CASSEIRGKNEKLFF
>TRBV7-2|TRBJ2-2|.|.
TGTGCCAGCAGCCTAGGGGAGGGGGCCGGGGAGCTGTTTTTT
CASSLGEGAGELFF
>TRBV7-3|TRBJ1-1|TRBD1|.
TGTGCCAGCAGCACAGGGACAGTGACTGAAGCTTTCTTT
CASSTGTVTEAFF
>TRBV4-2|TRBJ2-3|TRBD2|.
TGTGCCAGCACCCCGGGTAGCGGGGGGGCTATAGATACGCAGTATTTT
CASTPGSGGAIDTQYF
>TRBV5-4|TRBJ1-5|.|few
TGTGCCAGCAGTTTAGGGGCCAATCAGCCCCAGCATTTT
CASSLGANQPQHF
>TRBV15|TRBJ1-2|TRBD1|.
TGTGCCACCAGCACGACAGGGGGTTTGCCTTACTATGGCTACACCTTC
CATSTTGGLPYYGYTF
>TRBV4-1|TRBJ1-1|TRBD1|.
TGCGCCAGCAGCCGTGGACAGGAAGTGACTGAAGCTTTCTTT
CASSRGQEVTEAFF
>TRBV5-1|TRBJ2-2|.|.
TGCGCCAGCAGCTTCGTGAGACTACCCGGGGAGCTGTTTTTT
CASSFVRLPGELFF
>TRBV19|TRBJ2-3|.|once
TGTGCCAGTAACCCCCGCTTAGGGGCAGATACGCAGTATTTT
CASNPRLGADTQYF
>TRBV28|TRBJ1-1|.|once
TGTGCCAGCAGTCTTAGGACATCTGAAGCTTTCTTT
CASSLRTSEAFF
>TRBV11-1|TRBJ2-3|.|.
TGTGCCAGCAGCTTAGAGTTGGCCAGCACAGATACGCAGTATTTT
CASSLELASTDTQYF
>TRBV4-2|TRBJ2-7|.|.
TGTGCCAGCAGCCAAGGGCGCGGGTTCTCCTACGAGCAGTACTTC
CASSQGRGFSYEQYF
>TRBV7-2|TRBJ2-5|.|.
TGTGCCAGCAGCGCCGAACAGGGCAGGGAGACCCAGTACTTC
CASSAEQGRETQYF
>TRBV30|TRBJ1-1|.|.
TGTGCCTCCCTCCCGGTCGACAGCCAGCCTTCAGCTTTCTTT
CASLPVDSQPSAFF
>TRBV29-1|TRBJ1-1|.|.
TGCAGCGGCCAGGGCACTGAAGCTTTCTTT
CSGQGTEAFF
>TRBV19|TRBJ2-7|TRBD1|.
TGTGCCAGTAGTACCCTAGGACAGGGGTTCTACGAGCAGTACTTC
CASSTLGQGFYEQYF
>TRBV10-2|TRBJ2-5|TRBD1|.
TGCGCCAGCATCCAGACAGGGACACAGACCCAGTACTTC
CASIQTGTQTQYF
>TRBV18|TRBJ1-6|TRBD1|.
TGTGCCAGCTCACCCCCCCGGGGGACAGGGGCAAGCTCCTATAATTCACCCCTCCACTTT
CASSPPRGTGASSYNSPLHF
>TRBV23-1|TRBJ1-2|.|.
TGCGCCAGCAGCCAACCGGGGTTTGGCTACACCTTC
CASSQPGFGYTF
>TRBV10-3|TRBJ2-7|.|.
TGTGCCATCAGTGGGGGCACCTACGAGCAGTACTTC
CAISGGTYEQYF
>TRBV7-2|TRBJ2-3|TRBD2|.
TGTGCCAGCAGCTTATTACCGGGGGGGCCAACGAGCACAGATACGCAGTATTTT
CASSLLPGGPTSTDTQYF
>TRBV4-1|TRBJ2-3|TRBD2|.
TGCGCCAGCAGCCAAGGTTTAGTAGCGGGGGGGCCCACAGATACGCAGTATTTT
CASSQGLVAGGPTDTQYF
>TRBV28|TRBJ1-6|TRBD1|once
TGTGCCAGCAGTTTTTCGGTTCGACTCCCCCGGGACAGCTATAATTCACCCCTCCACTTT
CASSFSVRLPRDSYNSPLHF
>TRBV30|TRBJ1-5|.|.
TGTGCCTGGAGTGGGGGGGTAAGCAATCAGCCCCAGCATTTT
CAWSGGVSNQPQHF
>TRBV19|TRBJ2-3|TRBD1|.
TGTGCCAGTATTCCCAATGACAGGGCCAGCACAGATACGCAGTATTTT
CASIPNDRASTDTQYF
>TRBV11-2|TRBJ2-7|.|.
TGTGCCAGCAGCTTAGCCATTCTTTCGGGCTACGAGCAGTACTTC
CASSLAILSGYEQYF
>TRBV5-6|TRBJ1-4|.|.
.
CASRDRTSGQGEKLFF
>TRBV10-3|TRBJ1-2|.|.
TGTGCCATCAGTCCCAGCTGGGCAGGTGAGGGAAAAGGCTACACCTTC
CAISPSWAGEGKGYTF
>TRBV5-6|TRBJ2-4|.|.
TGTGCCAGCAGCTTGTATAGGAGCTGGGACATTCAGTACTTC
CASSLYRSWDIQYF
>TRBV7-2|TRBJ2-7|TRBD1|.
TGTGCCAGCAGCTCCCGACAGGGTAGATACGAGCAGTACTTC
CASSSRQGRYEQYF
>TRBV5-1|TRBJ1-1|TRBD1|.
TGCGCCAGCAGCTTGATTCCCGGGACAGGGAACACTGAAGCTTTCTTT
CASSLIPGTGNTEAFF
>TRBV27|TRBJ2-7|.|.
TGTGCCAGCAGTTTCAGGGCCCCCTACGAGCAGTACTTC
CASSFRAPYEQYF
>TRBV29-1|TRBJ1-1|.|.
TGCAGCGTTGTCCGCGCAGGGGCAGGAGCTTTCTTT
CSVVRAGAGAFF
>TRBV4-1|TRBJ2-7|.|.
TGCGCCAGCAGCCAAGGCGGCGGGGTGTACGAGCAGTACTTC
CASSQGGGVYEQYF
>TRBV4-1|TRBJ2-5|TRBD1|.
TGCGCCAGCAGCCAAGATTTAAGTTTCGGGACAGGGGTCCAAGAGACCCAGTACTTC
CASSQDLSFGTGVQETQYF
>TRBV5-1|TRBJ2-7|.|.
TGCGCCAGCAGCTCGATGTCGGTCCCCTACGAGCAGTACTTC
CASSSMSVPYEQYF
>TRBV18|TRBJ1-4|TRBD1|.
TGTGCCAGCTCGCAAGGGGGCTCCCACAATGAAAAACTGTTTTTT
CASSQGGSHNEKLFF
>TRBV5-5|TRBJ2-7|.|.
TGTGCCAGCCACCGAGACACCGCCCCCTACGAGCAGTACTTC
CASHRDTAPYEQYF
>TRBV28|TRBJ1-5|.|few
TGTGCCAGCAGTTTGTTTTCCTCAGGGATCCCTCGTGGGCAGCATTTT
CASSLFSSGIPRGQHF
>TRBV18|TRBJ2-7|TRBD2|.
TGTGCCAGCTCACCTAGTATGGCGGGGGGCTACGAGCAGTACTTC
CASSPSMAGGYEQYF
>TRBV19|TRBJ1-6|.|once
TGTGCCAGTAGCCCGGACAGACAACTGACACCCCTCCACTTT
CASSPDRQLTPLHF
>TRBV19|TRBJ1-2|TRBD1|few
TGTGCCAGTAGCAAGATCGGGACAGGGGATGGCTACACCTTC
CASSKIGTGDGYTF
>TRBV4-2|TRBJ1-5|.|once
TGTGCCAGCAGCCAAGAGATTGGGGCGGCCGCTAACAATCAGCCCCAGCATTTT
CASSQEIGAAANNQPQHF
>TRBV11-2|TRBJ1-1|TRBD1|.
TGTGCCAGCAGCCCGGCGGGGACAGGGATAGCTGAAGCTTTCTTT
CASSPAGTGIAEAFF
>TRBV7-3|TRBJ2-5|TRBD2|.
TGTGCCAGCAGCCTTGGGGGGGGAGAGACCCAGTACTTC
CASSLGGGETQYF
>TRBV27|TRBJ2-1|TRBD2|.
TGTGCCAGCAGTTCCCGTGGTAGCGGGGTGGCCTTTTACAATGAGCAGTTCTTC
CASSSRGSGVAFYNEQFF
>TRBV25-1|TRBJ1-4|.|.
TGTGCCAGCGGGGTCCTAGGGGGTAATGAAAAACTGTTTTTT
CASGVLGGNEKLFF